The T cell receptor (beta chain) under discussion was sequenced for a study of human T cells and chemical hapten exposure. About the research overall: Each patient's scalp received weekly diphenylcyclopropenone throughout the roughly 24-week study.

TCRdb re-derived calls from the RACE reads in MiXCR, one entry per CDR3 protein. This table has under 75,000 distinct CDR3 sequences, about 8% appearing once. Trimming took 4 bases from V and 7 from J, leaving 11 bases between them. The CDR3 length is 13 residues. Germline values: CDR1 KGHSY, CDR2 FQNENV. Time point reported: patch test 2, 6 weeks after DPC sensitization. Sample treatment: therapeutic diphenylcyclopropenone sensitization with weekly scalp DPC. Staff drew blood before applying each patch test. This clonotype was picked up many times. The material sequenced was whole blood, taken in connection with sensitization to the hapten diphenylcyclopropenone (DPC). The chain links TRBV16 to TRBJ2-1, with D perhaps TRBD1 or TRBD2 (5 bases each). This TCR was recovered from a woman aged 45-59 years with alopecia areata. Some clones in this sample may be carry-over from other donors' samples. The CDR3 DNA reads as TGTGCCAGCAGCCTCAGGGAGAGTAATGAGCAGTTCTTC. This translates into CASSLRESNEQFF.